These 9 T cell receptor beta chains came from one sample sequenced in a study of OX40 agonist ivuxolimab in advanced cancers. Here immunoSEQ multiplex PCR was the method, and the copy in TCRdb shows in-frame clones only, minus some. The table records 25,000 to 35,000 clones, about four fifths of them present only once. Sequencing used CD4+ or CD8+ T cells sorted from blood, obtained in a trial of the OX40 agonist ivuxolimab. The receptors shown here come from an adult with an advanced solid tumor such as melanoma, head and neck, liver or kidney cancer.

This chain uses TRBV18 with TRBJ1-2; TRBD1 matches 8 bases. V lost 4 bases and J lost 2; bases outside the gene matches: 3. The germline gives CDR1 KGHSH, CDR2 LQKENI. The CDR3 has 14 residues. The CDR3 spells CASSQGQGNYGYTF. The CDR3 nucleotides are TGTGCCAGCTCACAAGGACAGGGAAACTATGGCTACACCTTC.

V is TRBV5-1 and J is TRBJ1-4, with D possibly matching TRBD1 (6 bases). The CDR3 is 17 residues long. Trimming removed 0 bases at V and 7 bases at J, with 19 bases between. Germline assignment: CDR1 SGHRS and CDR2 YFSETQ. The CDR3 DNA sequence: TGCGCCAGCAGCTTGGTGGCAGGGGAAGTAGAGGGTGAAAAACTGTTTTTT. This translates into CASSLVAGEVEGEKLFF.

Details on this clone: Other DNA variants within this sample encode the same CDR3. This chain connects TRBV5-1 to TRBJ1-1; D is perhaps TRBD1 (5 bases). V dropped 1 base and J dropped 3 bases, with 10 bases sitting between them. The CDR3 extends over 14 amino acids. In germline, CDR1 is SGHRS, CDR2 YFSETQ. The CDR3 DNA follows: TGCGCCAGCAGCTTGCAGGGCTGGGACACTGAAGCTTTCTTT. Residues: CASSLQGWDTEAFF.

This clone is a singleton in its sample. The chain recombines TRBV11-2 with TRBJ2-7, with 8 bases identical to TRBD1. CDR1 is SGHAT, CDR2 FQNNGV, per germline. The CDR3 length is 14 residues. Germline trimming cut 2 bases from V and 6 bases from J; bases unmatched to any gene: 6. The CDR3 region has the DNA TGTGCCAGCAGCTTATCCCAGGGGGCGGGCGAGCAGTACTTC. Its translation: CASSLSQGAGEQYF.

The V gene is TRBV19, the J gene TRBJ2-5; the match to TRBD1 covers 8 bases. The germline CDR1 and CDR2 sequences are LNHDA and SQIVND (reference sequence). The V segment lost 6 bases and the J segment 5 bases; nucleotides outside the gene matches: 8. This CDR3 is 14 amino acids long. The CDR3 here is CASSSQGARETQYF. Written as DNA, the CDR3 is TGTGCCAGTAGCTCCCAGGGGGCGCGGGAGACCCAGTACTTC.

The chain couples TRBV29-1 to TRBJ2-7, with a weak D call TRBD1 (6 bases). Trimming stripped 1 base from V and 2 bases from J, with 15 bases between. The CDR3 has 15 amino acids. CDR1 is SQVTM and CDR2 is ANQGSEA in the germline V gene. CDR3 nucleotide sequence: TGCAGCGTTGAAGGTCAGGGGAAAAGTCCCTACGAGCAGTACTTC. Protein sequence: CSVEGQGKSPYEQYF.

The rearrangement uses TRBV7-9 and TRBJ1-1; D remains ambiguous. The CDR3 runs to 12 residues. V was clipped by 5 bases and J by 5 bases, with 9 bases between them. CDR1 and CDR2 (germline): SEHNR, FQNEAQ (reference sequence). The CDR3 loop is CASSPRGTEAFF. The DNA for the CDR3 is TGTGCCAGCAGCCCTCGAGGAACTGAAGCTTTCTTT. The whole variable domain, filled in from reference TRBV7-9 and TRBJ1-1, reads DTGVSQNPRHKITKRGQNVTFRCDPISEHNRLYWYRQTLGQGPEFLTYFQNEAQLEKSRLLSDRFSAERPKGSFSTLEIQRTEQGDSAMYLCASSPRGTEAFFGQGTRLTVV.

The V gene is TRBV30, the J gene TRBJ2-7; tentative D call: TRBD2 (5 bases). From germline, CDR1 is GTSNPN and CDR2 SVGIG (reference sequence). Trimming shortened V by 3 bases and J by 0 bases, and 12 bases separated the two germline ends. The CDR3 length is 14 residues. CDR3 region: CAWSLDSYSYEQYF. CDR3 DNA: TGTGCCTGGAGCTTGGACTCTTACTCCTACGAGCAGTACTTC.

The chain is built from TRBV2 and TRBJ1-1; D not resolved. The CDR3 extends over 10 amino acids. V was trimmed by 4 bases and J by 5 bases, leaving 2 bases between them. CDR1 is SNHLY and CDR2 is FYNNEI in the germline V gene. The chain's CDR3 is CASSGTEAFF. CDR3 DNA sequence: TGTGCCAGCAGTGGAACTGAAGCTTTCTTT.